The 25 T cell receptor beta chains presented below share a single source sample, sequenced in a study of CXCR3-negative and CXCR3-positive naive CD8 T cells. UMI-labeled 5' RACE yielded the TRB cDNA libraries. TCRdb re-called the 5' RACE reads and catalogs CDR3 proteins one per entry, DNA excluded. The sample table sets out some 130,000 distinct CDR3 sequences. Sequencing used naive CXCR3- CD8+ T cells from blood. Documented subset: CD45RO-CCR7+CD27+CD95- naive CD8+ T cells lacking CXCR3 (TNR3-). The receptors derive from a human donor in good health. Some clones in this sample may be carry-over from other donors' samples.

The chain uses TRBV5-1 and TRBJ1-6; the D call of TRBD1 rests on TCRdb alone, since no DNA is present to check it. The CDR3 consists of 17 residues. CDR1 and CDR2 (germline): SGHRS, YFSETQ. The CDR3 reads CASRHAPGTDRNSPLHF.

The chain has TRBV9 and TRBJ1-5. Germline-derived CDR1 and CDR2 are SGDLS and YYNGEE. The CDR3 covers 15 residues. CDR3: CASSQSSAGWEPQHF.

The chain employs TRBV29-1 and TRBJ2-2. The CDR3 has 13 amino acids. Germline assignment: CDR1 SQVTM and CDR2 ANQGSEA. CDR3 loop: CSVEGTNTGELFF.

V gene TRBV12-3 or TRBV12-4 combines with J gene TRBJ2-3; TCRdb selects TRBD1, and the lack of DNA leaves this call unchecked. CDR3 length: 14 residues. CDR3 amino acids: CGSSSGQSVDTQYF.

The chain joins TRBV5-5 to TRBJ2-7; the TRBD2 assignment by TCRdb is unverifiable without DNA. This CDR3 comprises 12 residues. Germline V gene lookup returns CDR1 SGHKS and CDR2 YYEKEE (reference sequence). CDR3 protein: CANPVGGNEQYF.

The chain has TRBV6-2 or TRBV6-3 and TRBJ1-1. The CDR3 is 14 amino acids. CDR1 and CDR2 (germline): MNHEY, SVGEGT. CDR3 loop: CASSYPAGLGEAFF.

The chain joins TRBV24-1 to TRBJ2-2; TCRdb picks TRBD1, but there is no DNA to check that call. This CDR3 is built from 16 residues. The germline V gene encodes CDR1 KGHDR and CDR2 SFDVKD. CDR3 sequence: CATSDSGQDNTGELFF.

This rearrangement joins TRBV28 to TRBJ2-4; TCRdb names TRBD2, which stays unverified in the absence of DNA. This CDR3 spans 16 amino acids. Germline assignment: CDR1 MDHEN and CDR2 SYDVKM. Here the CDR3 reads CASSNGLAGILNIQYF.

This chain links TRBV5-6 with TRBJ1-1; the D call from TCRdb, TRBD1, cannot be confirmed without DNA. Germline V gene lookup returns CDR1 SGHDT and CDR2 YYEEEE. There are 14 residues in the CDR3. CDR3 sequence reads: CASSQDRANTEAFF.

The chain couples TRBV27 to TRBJ1-5; the D call of TRBD1 rests on TCRdb alone, since no DNA is present to check it. Per germline, CDR1 MNHEY and CDR2 SMNVEV (reference sequence). CDR3 size: 17 residues. CDR3 region: CASSLLPQTGGLQPQHF.

The V gene is TRBV9, the J gene TRBJ2-3; TCRdb selects TRBD1, and the lack of DNA leaves this call unchecked. CDR1 and CDR2 from the germline V gene are SGDLS and YYNGEE. This CDR3 is built from 16 residues. The CDR3 spells CASSTPGGRSTDTQYF.

The chain joins TRBV20-1 to TRBJ1-2; no DNA is available, so the TRBD1 call from TCRdb remains unchecked. This CDR3 is 18 amino acids long. Germline V gene data show CDR1 as DFQATT and CDR2 as SNEGSKA (reference sequence). CDR3 sequence reads: CSARMVRQGALGEFGYTF.

This chain links TRBV28 with TRBJ1-3; TCRdb names TRBD1, which stays unverified in the absence of DNA. The CDR3 extends over 18 amino acids. Germline CDR1 and CDR2: MDHEN and SYDVKM. This CDR3 reads CASSWDRGSTQSGNTIYF.

This chain uses TRBV6-5 with TRBJ1-1. The CDR3 has 11 residues. The germline V gene encodes CDR1 MNHEY and CDR2 SVGAGI. CDR3 region: CASSYGIEAFF.

The CDR3 here is CASSRTGDTGELFF. The V and J genes are TRBV9 and TRBJ2-2; TCRdb lists TRBD1, though no DNA is available to test this call. This CDR3 has 14 amino acids. Germline V gives CDR1 SGDLS, CDR2 YYNGEE.

The chain joins TRBV29-1 to TRBJ2-1; TCRdb outputs TRBD1, but without DNA this stays unchecked. The germline V gene has CDR1 SQVTM and CDR2 ANQGSEA. The CDR3 has 15 residues. CDR3 in amino acids: CSVEEGTSSYNEQFF.

This chain connects TRBV2 to TRBJ2-1. The germline CDR1 and CDR2 sequences are SNHLY and FYNNEI. The CDR3 has 11 amino acids. CDR3 amino acids: CASSRYNEQLF.

This chain joins TRBV12-3 or TRBV12-4 and TRBJ2-2; the TCRdb D gene call, TRBD2, has no DNA to confirm it. There are 16 residues in the CDR3. CDR3 protein: CASSPGLGEGTGELFF.

The CDR3 sequence is CASSLLEGVNLYEQYF. This sequence joins TRBV28 and TRBJ2-7; TCRdb lists TRBD1, though no DNA is available to test this call. The CDR3 length is 16 residues. Germline V gene lookup returns CDR1 MDHEN and CDR2 SYDVKM.

The V and J genes are TRBV12-3 or TRBV12-4 and TRBJ2-5; with no DNA, the TCRdb D assignment of TRBD2 cannot be verified. The CDR3 spans 16 residues. The CDR3 sequence is CASSFSGPGTAETQYF.

The V call is TRBV4-3, the J call TRBJ2-3; the D gene TCRdb calls, TRBD1, cannot be checked with no DNA. The CDR3 spans 16 residues. CDR1 and CDR2 from the germline V gene are LGHNA and YSLEER. The CDR3 region is CASSQDLAGGPDTQYF.

V and J are TRBV15 and TRBJ2-5. From germline, CDR1 is LNHNV and CDR2 YYDKDF (reference sequence). The CDR3 covers 13 residues. The CDR3: CATSWWNQETQYF.

This chain joins TRBV14 and TRBJ2-2. Per germline, CDR1 SGHDN and CDR2 FVKESK. This CDR3 comprises 14 residues. CDR3: CASGHLRGGGELFF.

The V gene is TRBV9, the J gene TRBJ2-7; without DNA, the TCRdb call of TRBD2 cannot be checked. Per the germline V gene, CDR1 is SGDLS and CDR2 is YYNGEE. The CDR3 consists of 15 residues. CDR3 loop: CASSVGASEIYEQYF.

This sequence joins TRBV14 and TRBJ2-2. Per germline, CDR1 SGHDN and CDR2 FVKESK. The CDR3 runs 15 residues. CDR3 sequence: CASSQTELNTGELFF.